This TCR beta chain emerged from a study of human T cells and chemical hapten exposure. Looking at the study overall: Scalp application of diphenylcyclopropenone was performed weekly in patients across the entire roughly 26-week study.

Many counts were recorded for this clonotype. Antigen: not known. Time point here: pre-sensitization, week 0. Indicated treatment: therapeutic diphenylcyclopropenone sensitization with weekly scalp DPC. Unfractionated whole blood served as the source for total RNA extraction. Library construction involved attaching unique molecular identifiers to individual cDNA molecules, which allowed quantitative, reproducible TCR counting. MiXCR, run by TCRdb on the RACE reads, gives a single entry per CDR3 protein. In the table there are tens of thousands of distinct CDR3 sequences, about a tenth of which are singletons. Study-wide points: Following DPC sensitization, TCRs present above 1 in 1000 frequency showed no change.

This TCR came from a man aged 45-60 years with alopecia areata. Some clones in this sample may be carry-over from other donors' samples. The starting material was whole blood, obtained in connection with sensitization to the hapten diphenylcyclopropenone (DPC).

In DNA form, the CDR3 reads TGCAGCGCCGCGTCCGGGACTAGCGCCTACGAGCAGTACTTC. It yields the protein CSAASGTSAYEQYF. V and J are TRBV29-1 and TRBJ2-7; 10 positions agree with TRBD2. Germline assignment: CDR1 SQVTM and CDR2 ANQGSEA. J was trimmed by 2 bases and V by 7 bases; bases with no gene match: 8. The CDR3 is made up of 14 amino acids.